A selection of T cell receptor beta chains follows, all from one sample in a study of CD8+CD57+ T cells in acquired aplastic anemia. Each CDR3 protein is one row after TCRdb ran MiXCR on the reads. Among about 120,000 distinct CDR3 sequences listed, 55% to 70% were seen once. Sequenced: sorted CD4+, CD8+, or CD8+CD57+ T cells (not recorded which) from PBMCs. These receptors were collected from a human donor with aplastic anemia. Both conserved end residues are part of each CDR3. The D gene is left open where the match is weak. Clone size is not always given. Where it is, it says once, few, many or a class for expanded clones.

.,.,TRBJ1-4,TRBV5-1,TGCGCCAGCAGCCCTGGAGGGGCAGAGGAAAAACTGTTTTTT,CASSPGGAEEKLFF
.,.,TRBJ1-1,TRBV5-1,TGCGCCAGCAGCCCAGGGCAGGGCTTCGGCGGAACTGAAGCTTTCTTT,CASSPGQGFGGTEAFF
.,TRBD2,TRBJ2-3,TRBV19,TGTGCCAGTAGTCCAGAGCGGGGGGGCCGTACAGATACGCAGTATTTT,CASSPERGGRTDTQYF
.,TRBD1,TRBJ2-1,TRBV12-3/TRBV12-4,TGTGCCAGCAGTTGGGACAGGGAATCAGACAATGAGCAGTTCTTC,CASSWDRESDNEQFF
.,TRBD2,TRBJ2-7,TRBV15,TGTGCCACCAGCAGGACCACTAGCGGTAATTCCTACGAGCAGTACTTC,CATSRTTSGNSYEQYF
many,.,TRBJ2-1,TRBV29-1,TGCAGCGTTGAAGCGGGATACAATGAGCAGTTCTTC,CSVEAGYNEQFF
many,.,TRBJ2-7,TRBV3-1,TGTGCCAGCAGCCAAGGGGGACGGGGACACGAGCAGTACTTC,CASSQGGRGHEQYF
.,.,TRBJ1-2,TRBV10-3,TGTGCCATCAGTGAGTCGCATACTCATGGCTACACCTTC,CAISESHTHGYTF
.,.,TRBJ1-3,TRBV20-1,TGCAGTGCTAGAGATGAGAACTCTGGAAACACCATATATTTT,CSARDENSGNTIYF
.,.,TRBJ1-6,TRBV19,TGTGCCAGTAGTACCGACGCGTGGCCTAATTCACCCCTCCACTTT,CASSTDAWPNSPLHF
.,.,TRBJ2-3,TRBV11-1,TGTGCCAGCAGCCTGGGACACCTTTCAGCCACAGATACGCAGTATTTT,CASSLGHLSATDTQYF
.,TRBD2,TRBJ2-3,TRBV7-6,TGTGCCAGCAGCCAAGAACTAGCGGGAATTAGCACAGATACGCAGTATTTT,CASSQELAGISTDTQYF
once,.,TRBJ2-7,TRBV9,TGTGCCAGCAGCGTAGACTTTTACGAGCAGTACTTC,CASSVDFYEQYF
.,.,TRBJ2-1,TRBV25-1,TGTGACCGGCAGACCCACTACAATGAGCAGTTCTTC,CDRQTHYNEQFF
.,TRBD1,TRBJ2-7,TRBV10-3,TGTGCCATCAGTGAGTCTGCAACCCCGGGACAGGGGAGCCTTGGGCAGTACTTC,CAISESATPGQGSLGQYF
many,.,TRBJ2-2,TRBV29-1,TGCAGCGGAAGGGCTACGAACACCGGGGAGCTGTTTTTT,CSGRATNTGELFF
.,.,TRBJ1-4,TRBV9,TGTGCCAGCAGCCCCCATAACCGTGGTCCAGAAAAACTGTTTTTT,CASSPHNRGPEKLFF
.,TRBD2,TRBJ2-5,TRBV7-9,TGTGCCAGCAGCTTAGTGGGGGGGAACCAAGAGACCCAGTACTTC,CASSLVGGNQETQYF
.,.,TRBJ2-7,TRBV5-5,TGTGCCAGCAGCTTGTTCGGGAGAGGCCACGAGCAGTACTTC,CASSLFGRGHEQYF
.,.,TRBJ1-2,TRBV7-4,TGTGCCAGCAGCCATACGAACTATGGCTACACCTTC,CASSHTNYGYTF
.,.,TRBJ1-1,TRBV20-1,TGCAGTGCTCTCCGTGGCGGGGGGAACACTGAAGCTTTCTTT,CSALRGGGNTEAFF
many,.,TRBJ1-1,TRBV6-5,TGTGCCAGCAGTTATACAGGGTTTGGTGAAGCTTTCTTT,CASSYTGFGEAFF
once,.,TRBJ1-1,TRBV5-1,TGCGCCAGCAGCTGGGTTTTGGGGTGGGCTGAAGCTTTCTTT,CASSWVLGWAEAFF
.,.,TRBJ2-7,TRBV29-1,TGCAGCGTTGGGGACCCCAGGGGCCTCTCCTACGAGCAGTACTTC,CSVGDPRGLSYEQYF
many,TRBD1,TRBJ2-2,TRBV15,TGTGCCACCAGCAGAGATAACAGGGGCACCGGGGAGCTGTTTTTT,CATSRDNRGTGELFF
few,.,TRBJ1-1,TRBV7-8,TGTGCCAGCAGCTTACAGGTGAACACTGAAGCTTTCTTT,CASSLQVNTEAFF
.,TRBD1,TRBJ2-7,TRBV12-3/TRBV12-4,TGTGCCAGCAGCCAGGGGGTCTGGGGCTACGAGCAGTACTTC,CASSQGVWGYEQYF
.,TRBD2,TRBJ2-2,TRBV27,TGTGCCAGCAGTTGGCTAGCGGGAGTAACCGGGGAGCTGTTTTTT,CASSWLAGVTGELFF
.,TRBD1,TRBJ2-7,TRBV7-2,TGTGCCAGCAGCCTAGACAGGGGGAACTACGAGCAGTACTTC,CASSLDRGNYEQYF
many,.,TRBJ2-3,TRBV11-2,TGTGCCAGCAGCTTAGGGAGGGCTAGCACAGATACGCAGTATTTT,CASSLGRASTDTQYF
.,.,TRBJ1-2,TRBV20-1,TGCAGTGCTCCAGAAGGGATAGATGGCTACACCTTC,CSAPEGIDGYTF
.,.,TRBJ2-1,TRBV24-1,TGTGCCACCAGTGCCGCGGACAGTTACAATGAGCAGTTCTTC,CATSAADSYNEQFF